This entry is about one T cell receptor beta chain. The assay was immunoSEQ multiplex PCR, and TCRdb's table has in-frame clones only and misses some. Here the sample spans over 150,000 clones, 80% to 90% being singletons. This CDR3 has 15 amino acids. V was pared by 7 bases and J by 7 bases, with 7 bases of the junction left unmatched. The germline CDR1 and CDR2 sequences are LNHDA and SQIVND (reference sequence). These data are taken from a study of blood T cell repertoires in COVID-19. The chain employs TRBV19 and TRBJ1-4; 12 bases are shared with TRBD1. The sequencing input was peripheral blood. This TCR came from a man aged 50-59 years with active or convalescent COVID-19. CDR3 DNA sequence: TGTGCCAGTAAAGGGACAGGGGGCGAATTTGAAAAACTGTTTTTT. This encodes CASKGTGGEFEKLFF.